What follows are 18 T cell receptor beta chains derived from one specimen sequenced in a study of blood T cell repertoires in COVID-19. The method was immunoSEQ multiplex PCR; TCRdb's version includes in-frame clones alone and lacks a portion of them. Seen here are about 320,000 clones, roughly 90% observed once, and the top ten hold roughly 2.6%. The sample taken for sequencing was PBMCs or T cells enriched from blood (not recorded which). The receptors shown here come from a man in his fifties or sixties who had recovered from COVID-19.

The V and J genes are TRBV14 and TRBJ2-4, with D unclear. This CDR3 is built from 13 residues. The germline V gene has CDR1 SGHDN and CDR2 FVKESK. Between the trimmed V and J ends, which lost 1 base and 7 bases, there was a span of 8 bases. The CDR3 is CASSQAGPNIQYF. The CDR3 DNA is TGTGCCAGCAGCCAAGCCGGTCCCAACATTCAGTACTTC.

The chain carries TRBV6-5 and TRBJ2-3; TRBD2 aligns across 8 bases. Germline V CDR1 and CDR2: MNHEY, SVGAGI. The CDR3 totals 14 residues. This CDR3 is CATSESGRWDTQYF. The CDR3, as DNA: TGTGCTACGTCGGAAAGCGGGAGATGGGATACGCAGTATTTT.

This chain joins TRBV30 and TRBJ1-1; no reliable D call. V was cut by 4 bases and J by 2 bases, with 8 bases left in between. The germline V gene encodes CDR1 GTSNPN and CDR2 SVGIG (reference sequence). This CDR3 is built from 12 residues. CDR3: CAWIRTNTEAFF. The CDR3 DNA is TGTGCCTGGATCAGAACCAACACTGAAGCTTTCTTT.

The chain recombines TRBV4-1 with TRBJ1-5, with 7 bases aligning to TRBD1. CDR1 MGHRA and CDR2 YSYEKL come from the germline V gene. CDR3 length equals 16 residues. J gave up 2 bases and V 4 bases, and 8 bases lay outside the gene matches. CDR3 coding DNA: TGCGCCAGCAGCCGAATAACAGGGGCCCGCAATCAGCCCCAGCATTTT. This gives the protein CASSRITGARNQPQHF.

The rearrangement uses TRBV29-1 and TRBJ2-2, with D unclear. Trimming left V 3 bases short and J 8 bases short, with 10 bases between. This CDR3 spans 12 amino acids. Germline V gene lookup returns CDR1 SQVTM and CDR2 ANQGSEA. In DNA form, the CDR3 reads TGCAGCGTTGAGGTCGGTTCGGGGGAGCTGTTTTTT. Translated, it gives CSVEVGSGELFF.

The chain is built from TRBV10-3 and TRBJ2-1, with D uncertain. This CDR3 spans 15 amino acids. Germline CDR1 and CDR2: ENHRY and SYGVKD. The V end was cut by 5 bases, the J end by 0 bases, with 11 bases between. The CDR3 is CAISPYSGSYNEQFF. CDR3 DNA: TGTGCCATCAGTCCTTACTCGGGCTCCTACAATGAGCAGTTCTTC.

A single count supports this clone. The gene calls are TRBV7-2 and TRBJ2-3; 12 nucleotides align to TRBD2. With 5 bases clipped from V and 2 bases from J, the junction kept 5 bases outside the gene matches. The CDR3 covers 16 residues. Germline V gene lookup returns CDR1 SGHTA and CDR2 FQGNSA. CDR3 DNA: TGTGCCAGCAGCAGACGGACTAGCGGGGACACAGATACGCAGTATTTT. Amino acid sequence: CASSRRTSGDTDTQYF.

The J gene is TRBJ1-2, the V gene TRBV27; D call uncertain. The length of the CDR3 is 16 residues. The ends were cut back, 2 bases at V and 2 bases at J, with 15 bases in the middle. Germline V CDR1 and CDR2: MNHEY, SMNVEV (reference sequence). This chain's CDR3 is CASSLVRHTNNYGYTF. In nucleotides, the CDR3 is TGTGCCAGCAGTTTAGTTAGACACACAAACAACTATGGCTACACCTTC.

This clone occurred once. The chain uses TRBV5-1 and TRBJ2-5, with 8 bases matching TRBD2. The CDR3 has 13 amino acids. V was clipped by 6 bases and J by 5 bases; unmatched bases: 6. Germline V gene lookup returns CDR1 SGHRS and CDR2 YFSETQ. The CDR3 is CASKRGGSETQYF. The CDR3 coding sequence is TGCGCCAGCAAACGGGGGGGCTCGGAGACCCAGTACTTC.

This chain links TRBV6-5 with TRBJ1-5; TRBD1 might be the D (6 bases). The CDR3 extends over 12 amino acids. CDR1 and CDR2 from the germline V gene are MNHEY and SVGAGI. Trimming took 6 bases from V and 5 from J, leaving 8 bases between them. Here the CDR3 DNA reads TGTGCCAGCAGAGCAGGGGATCAGCCCCAGCATTTT. The encoded protein is CASRAGDQPQHF.

The V call is TRBV13, the J call TRBJ1-2; D unclear. The CDR3 totals 15 residues. Trimming removed 2 bases at V and 3 bases at J, with 13 bases between. CDR1 is PRHDT, CDR2 FYEKMQ, per germline (reference sequence). As DNA, the CDR3 is TGTGCCAGCAGCTTAAAGAACCAGGATTACTATGGCTACACCTTC. Its translation is CASSLKNQDYYGYTF. Full variable domain (remainder filled in from reference TRBV13 and TRBJ1-2): AAGVIQSPRHLIKEKRETATLKCYPIPRHDTVYWYQQGPGQDPQFLISFYEKMQSDKGSIPDRFSAQQFSDYHSELNMSSLELGDSALYFCASSLKNQDYYGYTFGSGTRLTVV.

V and J are TRBV4-1 and TRBJ1-4; 7 bases map to TRBD1. Germline V gene lookup returns CDR1 MGHRA and CDR2 YSYEKL. The CDR3 covers 17 residues. Unmatched junction bases numbered 10, after V lost 2 bases and J lost 4 bases. The CDR3 DNA sequence: TGCGCCAGCAGCCAAAAACCACCGGGACAGCATAATGAAAAACTGTTTTTT. It is translated as CASSQKPPGQHNEKLFF.

This chain uses TRBV12-3 or TRBV12-4 with TRBJ2-7; tentatively, D is TRBD2 (5 bases). Deletions cut 3 bases from V and 3 bases from J, with 9 bases between. This CDR3 has 13 residues. CDR3 amino acids: CASSLAGRYEQYF. CDR3 sequence (DNA): TGTGCCAGCAGTTTGGCGGGCCGCTACGAGCAGTACTTC.

The chain combines TRBV11-2 with TRBJ2-3; unclear D gene. The germline gives CDR1 SGHAT, CDR2 FQNNGV. The CDR3 totals 14 residues. Between the trimmed V and J ends, which lost 7 bases and 5 bases, there was a span of 16 bases. The CDR3 DNA follows: TGTGCCAGCACCCCCACAAGAGGAATAGATACGCAGTATTTT. It codes for CASTPTRGIDTQYF.

This chain connects TRBV29-1 to TRBJ1-2, with D tentatively TRBD1 (5 bases). The V and J ends lost 7 bases and 0 bases respectively, with 15 bases between them. Germline V lookup: CDR1 SQVTM, CDR2 ANQGSEA. The length of the CDR3 is 14 residues. The DNA for the CDR3 is TGCAGCGACGGGACTCCCGGGGCTAACTATGGCTACACCTTC. This codes for CSDGTPGANYGYTF.

The V call is TRBV19, the J call TRBJ2-5; maybe TRBD2 (6 bases). The germline V and J ends were trimmed by 2 bases and 2 bases, with 15 bases remaining between them. Looked up from germline, CDR1 is LNHDA and CDR2 is SQIVND (reference sequence). The CDR3 has 16 amino acids. The CDR3 loop reads CASSIWASENQETQYF. The CDR3 coding sequence is TGTGCCAGTAGTATATGGGCTAGCGAGAATCAAGAGACCCAGTACTTC.

The chain joins TRBV15 to TRBJ2-7, with 8 bases matching TRBD1. In germline, CDR1 is LNHNV, CDR2 YYDKDF (reference sequence). CDR3 length: 16 amino acids. Trimming at V came to 4 bases and at J to 4 bases, leaving 12 bases not matched to a gene. CDR3 loop: CATSTSATGVSYEQYF. The CDR3 nucleotides are TGTGCCACCAGCACTTCGGCGACAGGGGTATCGTACGAGCAGTACTTC. Supplemented by reference TRBV15 and TRBJ2-7, the full variable domain reads DAMVIQNPRYQVTQFGKPVTLSCSQTLNHNVMYWYQQKSSQAPKLLFHYYDKDFNNEADTPDNFQSRRPNTSFCFLDIRSPGLGDTAMYLCATSTSATGVSYEQYFGPGTRLTVT.

V is TRBV24-1 and J is TRBJ2-1, with 7 nucleotides matching TRBD1. Losses at the gene ends were 7 bases for V and 3 bases for J; bases not matched to a gene: 8. Germline lookup yields CDR1 KGHDR and CDR2 SFDVKD. CDR3 length: 15 amino acids. CDR3 bases: TGTGCCACCAGCCTCCGGGACAGAGACTACAATGAGCAGTTCTTC. Its protein is CATSLRDRDYNEQFF.